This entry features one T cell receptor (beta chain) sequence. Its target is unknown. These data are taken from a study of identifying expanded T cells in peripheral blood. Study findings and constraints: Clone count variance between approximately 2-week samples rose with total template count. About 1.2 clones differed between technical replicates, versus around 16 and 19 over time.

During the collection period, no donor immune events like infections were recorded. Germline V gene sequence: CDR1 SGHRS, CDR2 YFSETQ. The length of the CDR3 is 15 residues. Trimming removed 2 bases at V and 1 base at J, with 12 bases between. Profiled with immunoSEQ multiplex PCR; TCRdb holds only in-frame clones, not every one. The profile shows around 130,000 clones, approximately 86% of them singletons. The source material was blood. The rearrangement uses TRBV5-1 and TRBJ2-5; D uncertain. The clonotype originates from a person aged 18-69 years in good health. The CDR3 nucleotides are TGCGCCAGCAGCTTCCTGCCGACTCTCCAAGAGACCCAGTACTTC. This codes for CASSFLPTLQETQYF.